These 27 T cell receptor beta chains share one sample of origin, sequenced in a study of shared clonotypes between healthy human individuals (dated by TCRdb to 2020 to 2021). CD8 naive samples consisted of CD45RO-negative cells that were positively selected for CCR7, yielding a CD45RA+CCR7+ population without TemRA cells. Library preparation was by the immunoSEQ multiplex PCR assay. TCRdb stores this immuneACCESS table with in-frame sequences only. Part of the clones is absent; in the studies checked, under half of the shortfall reflects unresolved V genes, and no reason is known for the rest. The sample table holds around 650,000 clones, of which about 95% were seen once. The ten largest clonotypes hold about 0.12% of the sample. Material: naive CD8+ T cells sorted from blood. The cell subset or site label, as the study defines it: CD45RA+CCR7+. The receptors come from a woman aged 30 to 39 in good health.

V is TRBV19 and J is TRBJ2-6, with 9 bases fitting TRBD1. This CDR3 is 19 amino acids long. V shed 5 bases and J 4 bases; nucleotides not matched to a gene: 15. Germline V gene lookup returns CDR1 LNHDA and CDR2 SQIVND (reference sequence). CDR3 in DNA: TGTGCCAGTAGTTCCCCGGACAGGGGCTCCAGGTGGGGGGCCAACGTCCTGACTTTC. Amino acids: CASSSPDRGSRWGANVLTF.

This clone was seen just once. The rearrangement links TRBV27 to TRBJ2-1; D call uncertain. CDR3 size: 13 residues. V gave up 2 bases and J gave up 5 bases, with 7 bases separating them. Germline CDR1 is MNHEY and CDR2 is SMNVEV (reference sequence). The DNA for the CDR3 is TGTGCCAGCAGTTTAGAACACAACAATGAGCAGTTCTTC. It encodes CASSLEHNNEQFF.

The CDR3 here is CASSQGQSSYNEQFF. Here the CDR3 DNA reads TGCGCCAGCAGCCAAGGGCAGAGCTCCTACAATGAGCAGTTCTTC. J is TRBJ2-1 and V is TRBV4-1; no definite D call. Trimming cost V 1 base and J 0 bases, with 7 bases left between them. The CDR3 is made up of 15 amino acids. The germline CDR1 and CDR2 sequences are MGHRA and YSYEKL.

The chain recombines TRBV28 with TRBJ1-2; D is uncertain. Trimming removed 4 bases at V and 6 bases at J, with 12 bases between. CDR1 is MDHEN, CDR2 SYDVKM, per germline. The CDR3 contains 13 residues. The CDR3 sequence: CASSSTRVNGYTF. CDR3 bases: TGTGCCAGCAGTTCGACACGAGTAAATGGCTACACCTTC.

This chain uses TRBV19 with TRBJ1-1; a weak D match, TRBD1 (5 bases). This CDR3 has 16 residues. Looked up from germline, CDR1 is LNHDA and CDR2 is SQIVND (reference sequence). Trimming removed 2 bases at V and 1 base at J, with 14 bases between. As DNA, the CDR3 is TGTGCCAGTAGTATACTGACCACGGGGGGGAACACTGAAGCTTTCTTT. The encoded protein is CASSILTTGGNTEAFF.

The chain employs TRBV7-7 and TRBJ2-7; tentatively, D is TRBD1 (6 bases). The V gene's germline CDR1 is SSHAT and CDR2 FNYEAQ (reference sequence). Trimming cost V 5 bases and J 0 bases, with 17 bases left between them. CDR3 size: 16 residues. DNA of the CDR3: TGTGCCAGCAGCGCACGACCGGGACATAACTCCTACGAGCAGTACTTC. It specifies CASSARPGHNSYEQYF.

The rearrangement links TRBV27 to TRBJ2-7; TRBD1 agrees at 8 bases. This CDR3 is built from 14 residues. Germline V CDR1 and CDR2: MNHEY, SMNVEV (reference sequence). V shed 6 bases, J shed 0 bases, and the junction held 4 bases outside the gene matches. The CDR3 region has the DNA TGTGCCAGCAGGTTGGACAGGGACTCCTACGAGCAGTACTTC. Encoded protein: CASRLDRDSYEQYF.

The V gene is TRBV28, the J gene TRBJ1-2; TRBD1 agrees at 8 bases. The germline V gene has CDR1 MDHEN and CDR2 SYDVKM. The CDR3 consists of 12 residues. V lost 3 bases, J lost 8 bases, and 2 bases stayed unmatched. This chain's CDR3 is CASSLGQEGYTF. As DNA, the CDR3 is TGTGCCAGCAGTTTGGGACAGGAAGGCTACACCTTC.

The chain couples TRBV11-2 to TRBJ2-2, with D perhaps TRBD2 (6 bases). In germline, CDR1 is SGHAT, CDR2 FQNNGV. This CDR3 is 18 amino acids long. Trimming removed 4 bases at V and 1 base at J, with 19 bases between. The CDR3 coding sequence is TGTGCCAGCAGCTCACCTAACTTAGCGGTTATGAACACCGGGGAGCTGTTTTTT. Translating it yields CASSSPNLAVMNTGELFF.

The chain joins TRBV28 to TRBJ2-7, with 8 bases fitting TRBD1. This CDR3 is 13 amino acids long. Germline V lookup: CDR1 MDHEN, CDR2 SYDVKM. Trimming took 5 bases from V and 3 from J; bases not matched to a gene: 3. The CDR3 DNA follows: TGTGCCAGCAGTACAGGGGGGTTCTACGAGCAGTACTTC. Translation: CASSTGGFYEQYF.

The rearrangement links TRBV28 to TRBJ2-3, with D unresolved. The CDR3 is made up of 12 amino acids. The germline V gene has CDR1 MDHEN and CDR2 SYDVKM. Trimming took off 6 bases at V and 3 bases at J, with 7 bases between the two ends. Here the CDR3 DNA reads TGTGCCAGCAGCGGAATTACAGATACGCAGTATTTT. It is translated as CASSGITDTQYF.

The chain uses TRBV7-9 and TRBJ2-5, with TRBD1 matching over 9 bases. J lost 3 bases, V lost 4 bases, and 6 bases had no gene match. Germline V gene sequence: CDR1 SEHNR, CDR2 FQNEAQ (reference sequence). The CDR3 consists of 15 residues. The CDR3 region has the DNA TGTGCCAGCAGCTACCCCGACAGGGGGGAAGAGACCCAGTACTTC. Its translation: CASSYPDRGEETQYF.

The chain has TRBV14 and TRBJ2-1; TRBD2 might be the D (5 bases). The V end lost 1 base, the J end lost 1 base, and 11 bases lay between the germline ends. Germline V lookup: CDR1 SGHDN, CDR2 FVKESK. The CDR3 extends over 16 amino acids. In DNA form, the CDR3 reads TGTGCCAGCAGCCAAGGAGGAGCGGTATCCTACAATGAGCAGTTCTTC. The encoded protein is CASSQGGAVSYNEQFF.

The chain has TRBV28 and TRBJ2-7; D is possibly TRBD1 (6 bases). CDR3 size: 15 residues. The germline CDR1 and CDR2 sequences are MDHEN and SYDVKM. With 6 bases removed from V and 2 bases from J, the gap between germline ends came to 17 bases. The DNA for the CDR3 is TGTGCCAGCAGGCGGTATACCGAGGGGGCCTACGAGCAGTACTTC. It specifies CASRRYTEGAYEQYF.

J is TRBJ1-2 and V is TRBV27; tentative D call: TRBD1 (5 bases). V lost 5 bases and J lost 6, with 13 bases in between. Germline CDR1 MNHEY, CDR2 SMNVEV (reference sequence). The CDR3 length is 13 residues. CDR3 DNA: TGTGCCAGCAGTGTAACAGGCACGGATGGCTACACCTTC. This sequence encodes CASSVTGTDGYTF.

The chain joins TRBV4-1 to TRBJ2-1, with 7 bases aligning to TRBD2. The CDR3 runs to 14 residues. The germline V gene has CDR1 MGHRA and CDR2 YSYEKL. The V segment lost 4 bases and the J segment 1 base; nucleotides outside the gene matches: 1. CDR3 sequence: CASSLSGSYNEQFF. In DNA form, the CDR3 reads TGCGCCAGCAGCCTTAGCGGGTCCTACAATGAGCAGTTCTTC.

The chain carries TRBV5-4 and TRBJ2-5; D perhaps matches TRBD2 (6 bases). Trimming shortened V by 3 bases and J by 5 bases, and 11 bases separated the two germline ends. CDR1 is SGHNT and CDR2 is YYREEE in the germline V gene (reference sequence). The CDR3 length is 13 residues. The CDR3: CASSSGVGETQYF. The CDR3, as DNA: TGTGCCAGCAGCTCGGGGGTAGGGGAGACCCAGTACTTC.

The rearrangement links TRBV27 to TRBJ1-5; tentative D call: TRBD1 (5 bases). CDR1 and CDR2 (germline): MNHEY, SMNVEV (reference sequence). The V end lost 3 bases, the J end lost 0 bases, and 9 bases lay between the germline ends. The CDR3 is 15 residues long. The CDR3 loop is CASSFRGDSNQPQHF. Here the CDR3 DNA reads TGTGCCAGCAGTTTTCGGGGGGATAGCAATCAGCCCCAGCATTTT.

The J gene is TRBJ2-1, the V gene TRBV7-9; 13 bases are a match to TRBD2. The length of the CDR3 is 16 residues. CDR1 SEHNR and CDR2 FQNEAQ come from the germline V gene (reference sequence). The trim removed 5 bases at V and 5 bases at J, leaving 6 bases unmatched. The DNA of the CDR3 is TGTGCCAGCAGCACTACCGGGACTAGCGGGAACAATGAGCAGTTCTTC. This sequence encodes CASSTTGTSGNNEQFF.

The rearrangement joins TRBV4-1 to TRBJ2-1; TRBD2 matches at 10 bases. Trimming at V came to 1 base and at J to 7 bases, leaving 10 bases not matched to a gene. Germline-derived CDR1 and CDR2 are MGHRA and YSYEKL. This CDR3 comprises 17 residues. The CDR3 is CASSQVSSGSLGNEQFF. The DNA of the CDR3 is TGCGCCAGCAGCCAAGTGTCTAGCGGGAGTCTGGGGAATGAGCAGTTCTTC.

The V call is TRBV9, the J call TRBJ2-3; the D gene could be TRBD1 or TRBD2 (5 bases each). From germline, CDR1 is SGDLS and CDR2 YYNGEE. The CDR3 totals 16 residues. The V end lost 4 bases, the J end lost 5 bases, and 20 bases lay between the germline ends. For the CDR3, the DNA is TGTGCCAGCAGCTCAGAAGGGGCGGGCCACGGAGATACGCAGTATTTT. This translates into CASSSEGAGHGDTQYF.

The chain carries TRBV5-1 and TRBJ2-7, with 7 bases matching TRBD2. From germline, CDR1 is SGHRS and CDR2 YFSETQ. J lost 4 bases, V lost 0 bases, and 10 bases had no gene match. The CDR3 loop spans 16 amino acids. CDR3 loop: CASSLGGAGAGYEQYF. The CDR3 coding sequence is TGCGCCAGCAGCTTGGGAGGGGCGGGAGCGGGGTACGAGCAGTACTTC. Supplemented by reference TRBV5-1 and TRBJ2-7, the full variable domain reads KAGVTQTPRYLIKTRGQQVTLSCSPISGHRSVSWYQQTPGQGLQFLFEYFSETQRNKGNFPGRFSGRQFSNSRSEMNVSTLELGDSALYLCASSLGGAGAGYEQYFGPGTRLTVT.

The rearrangement uses TRBV5-1 and TRBJ2-2, with TRBD1 matching 7 bases. The CDR3 sequence is 15 residues long. Per germline, CDR1 SGHRS and CDR2 YFSETQ. The V and J ends lost 2 bases and 6 bases, in that order; junction bases with no gene match: 7. This CDR3 reads CASSFLPGGAGELFF. The CDR3 DNA is TGCGCCAGCAGCTTTTTACCAGGGGGAGCCGGGGAGCTGTTTTTT.

This sequence joins TRBV7-9 and TRBJ1-5; D not resolved. The CDR3 loop spans 15 amino acids. The germline gives CDR1 SEHNR, CDR2 FQNEAQ (reference sequence). Trimming shortened V by 4 bases and J by 2 bases, and 12 bases separated the two germline ends. The CDR3, as DNA: TGTGCCAGCAGCTCCCCTGAGAGGGGCAATCAGCCCCAGCATTTT. Its translation: CASSSPERGNQPQHF.

The chain couples TRBV5-5 to TRBJ1-2; D is ambiguous. Germline V CDR1 and CDR2: SGHKS, YYEKEE (reference sequence). V was pared by 4 bases and J by 4 bases, with 11 bases between. The CDR3 length is 13 residues. The DNA of the CDR3 is TGTGCCAGCAGCCCCCTACTCGCCTATGGCTACACCTTC. It yields the protein CASSPLLAYGYTF.

The chain uses TRBV28 and TRBJ2-1, with 8 positions matching TRBD2. Germline assignment: CDR1 MDHEN and CDR2 SYDVKM. The CDR3 has 15 residues. V shed 2 bases, J shed 6 bases, and the junction held 6 bases outside the gene matches. The CDR3 nucleotides read TGTGCCAGCAGTTTACTAGCGGGCACCCGCAATGAGCAGTTCTTC. It specifies CASSLLAGTRNEQFF.

This clone turned up a few times. Other DNA sequences of this sample code for an identical CDR3. V is TRBV28 and J is TRBJ1-1, with 8 bases that match TRBD1. There are 14 residues in the CDR3. J was trimmed by 4 bases and V by 5 bases; bases with no gene match: 6. Germline V gives CDR1 MDHEN, CDR2 SYDVKM. The CDR3 bases are TGTGCCAGCAGTCCGGACAGGGTGATCACTGAAGCTTTCTTT. Encoded protein: CASSPDRVITEAFF.